The table lists the clone carrying this T cell receptor beta chain with a count of one. Its specificity is not known. This table comes from immunoSEQ multiplex PCR, and its TCRdb copy is limited to in-frame clones, with some not included. The sample consists of 7,500 to 10,000 clones, roughly nine tenths of them appearing once. Germline V gene lookup returns CDR1 MNHEY and CDR2 SMNVEV (reference sequence). Trimming cost V 5 bases and J 3 bases, with 15 bases left between them. The CDR3 length is 15 residues. The source of the sample is a study of OX40 agonist ivuxolimab in advanced cancers. Study-level information: Every 2 weeks, patients received ivuxolimab intravenously, dosed at 0.01 to 10 mg/kg.

Study outcomes and limitations: Expanded peripheral T cell antigen specificity was not determined. More expanded clones were seen, on average, in CD8+ T cells than in CD4+.

The sequences come from CD4+ or CD8+ T cells sorted from blood, collected in a trial of the OX40 agonist ivuxolimab. The chain has TRBV27 and TRBJ2-3, with a weak D call TRBD2 (5 bases). This receptor was obtained from an adult with an advanced solid tumor such as melanoma, head and neck, liver or kidney cancer. Here the CDR3 reads CASSSPPTNTDTQYF. The DNA of the CDR3 is TGTGCCAGCAGTAGCCCCCCGACTAATACAGATACGCAGTATTTT.